The 10 T cell receptor beta chains given below trace back to one sample, sequenced in a study of T cell changes during pregnancy in multiple sclerosis (dated by TCRdb to between 2019 and 2020). Library preparation was by the immunoSEQ multiplex PCR assay. Entries here come from immuneACCESS through TCRdb and include only in-frame sequences with V and J called. Some clones fail to appear in such tables; in the studies checked, an unresolved V gene covers under half of the shortfall, and the cause of the remainder is unknown. The sample table lists tens of thousands of clones, approximately 92% of them with a count of one. The ten largest clones represent 1% to 1.5% of the sample. The sequencing sample was made of peripheral blood. The receptors originated from a female donor with multiple sclerosis, enrolled in a pregnancy study.

The rearrangement links TRBV19 to TRBJ1-5; the match to TRBD1 covers 7 bases. The CDR3 covers 16 residues. Germline V gene data show CDR1 as LNHDA and CDR2 as SQIVND (reference sequence). The V and J ends lost 3 bases and 6 bases, in that order; junction bases with no gene match: 11. The CDR3 DNA follows: TGTGCCAGTAGTATCCCGTACAGGGGCCGGGGTCAGCCCCAGCATTTT. Protein product: CASSIPYRGRGQPQHF.

J is TRBJ2-5 and V is TRBV13; 9 positions match TRBD2. CDR3 size: 16 residues. Germline CDR1 is PRHDT and CDR2 is FYEKMQ (reference sequence). The ends lost 0 bases at V and 5 bases at J; junction bases unmatched: 7. Here the CDR3 DNA reads TGTGCCAGCAGCTTAGGTTGGCGGGAGGGTCGGGAGACCCAGTACTTC. Translated, it gives CASSLGWREGRETQYF.

This chain uses TRBV7-3 with TRBJ2-7; D is possibly TRBD1 or TRBD2 (6 bases each). Trimming left V 3 bases short and J 5 bases short, with 11 bases between. The germline V gene has CDR1 SGHTA and CDR2 FQGTGA. CDR3 length: 13 amino acids. The CDR3 reads CASSFGGEDEQYF. Written as DNA, the CDR3 is TGTGCCAGCAGCTTCGGGGGCGAAGACGAGCAGTACTTC. Variable domain in full (rest from reference TRBV7-3 and TRBJ2-7): GAGVSQTPSNKVTEKGKYVELRCDPISGHTALYWYRQSLGQGPEFLIYFQGTGAADDSGLPNDRFFAVRPEGSVSTLKIQRTERGDSAVYLCASSFGGEDEQYFGPGTRLTVT.

In its sample, this clone was seen once. This rearrangement joins TRBV4-1 to TRBJ2-2; 7 bases are a match to TRBD2. V trimming: 1 base; J trimming: 3 bases; junction bases outside the gene matches: 11. The CDR3 covers 18 residues. Per germline, CDR1 MGHRA and CDR2 YSYEKL. The CDR3 here is CASSQGRVSGKYTGELFF. The DNA for the CDR3 is TGCGCCAGCAGCCAAGGAAGGGTCAGCGGGAAGTACACCGGGGAGCTGTTTTTT.

V gene TRBV5-5 combines with J gene TRBJ1-2, with D uncertain. Trimming took off 1 base at V and 4 bases at J, with 8 bases between the two ends. The CDR3 has 13 amino acids. CDR1 SGHKS and CDR2 YYEKEE come from the germline V gene (reference sequence). This CDR3 is CASSLYYSYGYTF. In DNA, the CDR3 is TGTGCCAGCAGCTTGTACTACAGCTATGGCTACACCTTC.

This sequence joins TRBV6-5 and TRBJ1-1, with D maybe TRBD1 (5 bases). Trimming took off 6 bases at V and 1 base at J, with 12 bases between the two ends. In germline, CDR1 is MNHEY, CDR2 SVGAGI. The CDR3 loop spans 14 amino acids. CDR3 amino acids: CASSWDVKNTEAFF. The DNA of the CDR3 is TGTGCCAGCAGCTGGGACGTCAAGAACACTGAAGCTTTCTTT.

The gene calls are TRBV18 and TRBJ2-7, with 9 bases matching TRBD2. Per germline, CDR1 KGHSH and CDR2 LQKENI. This CDR3 is built from 16 residues. The V segment lost 3 bases and the J segment 2 bases; nucleotides outside the gene matches: 8. The CDR3 DNA is TGTGCCAGCTCACCTGGACTAGCGTTACCCCCCTACGAGCAGTACTTC. Amino acids: CASSPGLALPPYEQYF.

This chain links TRBV19 with TRBJ2-1; D might be TRBD2 (7 bases). There are 21 residues in the CDR3. V was shortened by 0 bases and J by 2 bases, with 26 bases between the two germline ends. The germline V gene has CDR1 LNHDA and CDR2 SQIVND (reference sequence). CDR3 DNA sequence: TGTGCCAGTAGTATAGATGTGTCCAGGGGATTAGCGGGCCACGCCTACAATGAGCAGTTCTTC. Translation: CASSIDVSRGLAGHAYNEQFF.

The rearrangement uses TRBV9 and TRBJ1-5; possibly TRBD1 for D (6 bases). Trimming took off 3 bases at V and 1 base at J, with 11 bases between the two ends. The CDR3 has 15 residues. Germline loops: CDR1 SGDLS, CDR2 YYNGEE. The CDR3 protein is CASSAPGASNQPQHF. The DNA for the CDR3 is TGTGCCAGCAGCGCCCCAGGGGCGAGCAATCAGCCCCAGCATTTT.

The rearrangement joins TRBV4-1 to TRBJ2-7, with a weak D call TRBD1 (5 bases). The CDR3 spans 15 residues. CDR1 and CDR2 (germline): MGHRA, YSYEKL. With 6 bases removed from V and 3 bases from J, the gap between germline ends came to 18 bases. This chain's CDR3 is CASRAGDSTIYEQYF. The CDR3 region has the DNA TGCGCCAGCAGAGCAGGAGACAGTACCATCTACGAGCAGTACTTC.